Each of the 17 T cell receptor beta chains below was sequenced from the same sample in a study of blood T cell repertoires in COVID-19. Repertoires were generated with immunoSEQ multiplex PCR, while TCRdb's copy carries only in-frame clones and drops some. The sample yields roughly 150,000 clones, more than 85% seen once. Input material: peripheral blood. The receptors shown here come from a human donor in a cohort sampled during active COVID-19.

This chain connects TRBV21-1 to TRBJ2-7; the D call TRBD2 from the table was never checked on the DNA. TRBV21-1 is marked as a pseudogene. The CDR3 is 17 residues long. CDR3 protein: CASSKVGLAGRKYEQYF. In DNA form, the CDR3 reads TGTGCCAGCAGCAAAGTTGGGCTAGCGGGGAGAAAGTACGAGCAGTACTTC.

The chain has TRBV12-3 or TRBV12-4 and TRBJ2-5; no clear D gene. With 2 bases removed from V and 5 bases from J, the gap between germline ends came to 9 bases. The CDR3 consists of 13 residues. CDR3 DNA sequence: TGTGCCAGCAGTTTATTGGGCCGGGAGACCCAGTACTTC. It translates to CASSLLGRETQYF.

This clone has only a few counts. This sequence joins TRBV19 and TRBJ2-7; 11 positions agree with TRBD1. V shed 6 bases, J shed 0 bases, and the junction held 4 bases outside the gene matches. The CDR3 length is 15 residues. Germline V lookup: CDR1 LNHDA, CDR2 SQIVND (reference sequence). The CDR3 region has the DNA TGTGCCAGTAGCCCAGGGACAGGGGGCTCCTACGAGCAGTACTTC. Protein: CASSPGTGGSYEQYF.

The rearrangement uses TRBV4-1 and TRBJ2-5, with D hard to call. Germline V gives CDR1 MGHRA, CDR2 YSYEKL. Trimming took off 1 base at V and 2 bases at J, with 14 bases between the two ends. CDR3 length: 16 residues. The CDR3: CASSQVPVAEQETQYF. CDR3 in DNA: TGCGCCAGCAGCCAAGTGCCCGTCGCGGAGCAAGAGACCCAGTACTTC.

In its sample, this clone was seen once. V gene TRBV11-3 combines with J gene TRBJ1-2; TRBD1 matches at 7 bases. From germline, CDR1 is SGHNT and CDR2 YENEEA. V shed 1 base, J shed 6 bases, and the junction held 14 bases outside the gene matches. This CDR3 has 17 residues. The CDR3 bases are TGTGCCAGCAGCTTAGTACCCCCCACCGACAGGGAGAATGGCTACACCTTC. Protein product: CASSLVPPTDRENGYTF.

J is TRBJ1-1 and V is TRBV4-1; 8 bases fit TRBD1. This CDR3 is 15 amino acids long. Germline V gene sequence: CDR1 MGHRA, CDR2 YSYEKL. Trimming took 3 bases from V and 4 from J; bases not matched to a gene: 7. The CDR3 sequence is CASSHGQGRSTEAFF. The CDR3 DNA reads as TGCGCCAGCAGCCATGGACAGGGTCGGTCCACTGAAGCTTTCTTT.

The gene calls are TRBV30 and TRBJ2-7, with 9 positions matching TRBD1. The CDR3 extends over 15 amino acids. Per the germline V gene, CDR1 is GTSNPN and CDR2 is SVGIG (reference sequence). Trimming cost V 0 bases and J 5 bases; bases outside gene matches: 8. CDR3 nucleotide sequence: TGTGCCTGGAGTGTACGCGGGACAGGGTACAACGAGCAGTACTTC. Translating gives CAWSVRGTGYNEQYF.

This clone was counted only a few times. The chain is built from TRBV7-9 and TRBJ1-6; 7 bases map to TRBD1. The CDR3 consists of 14 residues. The trim removed 4 bases at V and 10 bases at J, leaving 7 bases unmatched. Per the germline V gene, CDR1 is SEHNR and CDR2 is FQNEAQ (reference sequence). This CDR3 is CASSSRQGWSPLHF. Here the CDR3 DNA reads TGTGCCAGCAGCTCTCGACAGGGCTGGTCACCCCTCCACTTT.

The gene calls are TRBV4-1 and TRBJ2-6; a possible D gene is TRBD1 (6 bases). Trimming took off 2 bases at V and 4 bases at J, with 12 bases between the two ends. The CDR3 runs to 16 residues. Germline V gene sequence: CDR1 MGHRA, CDR2 YSYEKL. The CDR3: CASSQTGSGGANVLTF. CDR3 nucleotides: TGCGCCAGCAGCCAAACAGGGTCCGGAGGGGCCAACGTCCTGACTTTC.

This sequence joins TRBV7-9 and TRBJ2-7, with 7 nucleotides matching TRBD1. The CDR3 is 14 residues long. Germline V gene lookup returns CDR1 SEHNR and CDR2 FQNEAQ (reference sequence). V lost 6 bases and J lost 2; bases outside the gene matches: 7. CDR3 region: CASSLPGQPYEQYF. Written as DNA, the CDR3 is TGTGCCAGCAGTTTACCGGGACAGCCCTACGAGCAGTACTTC.

This chain links TRBV19 with TRBJ2-3; the match to TRBD1 covers 9 bases. This CDR3 is 16 amino acids long. J gave up 3 bases and V 0 bases, and 4 bases lay outside the gene matches. Germline values: CDR1 LNHDA, CDR2 SQIVND (reference sequence). This CDR3 is CASSIDRDRGTDTQYF. CDR3 sequence (DNA): TGTGCCAGTAGTATAGATCGCGACAGGGGGACAGATACGCAGTATTTT.

This chain uses TRBV11-3 with TRBJ2-1; possible D gene TRBD1, 6 bases. This CDR3 contains 12 residues. V lost 5 bases and J lost 8, with 10 bases in between. Per germline, CDR1 SGHNT and CDR2 YENEEA. CDR3 loop: CASSTQGHEQFF. DNA of the CDR3: TGTGCCAGCAGCACACAGGGCCATGAGCAGTTCTTC.

The V gene is TRBV2, the J gene TRBJ1-1, with 7 nucleotides matching TRBD1. The CDR3 length is 14 residues. Germline V CDR1 and CDR2: SNHLY, FYNNEI. V dropped 1 base and J dropped 2; count of bases not matched to a gene: 1. The CDR3, as DNA: TGTGCCAGCAGTGAAGGGACAGGAAACACTGAAGCTTTCTTT. Translated, it gives CASSEGTGNTEAFF. The full variable domain, in which reference TRBV2 and TRBJ1-1 provide the parts outside the CDR3, is EPEVTQTPSHQVTQMGQEVILRCVPISNHLYFYWYRQILGQKVEFLVSFYNNEISEKSEIFDDQFSVERPDGSNFTLKIRSTKLEDSAMYFCASSEGTGNTEAFFGQGTRLTVV.

This clone was detected a few times. The CDR3 DNA follows: TGTGCCAGCAGCTTATTGCCCAAACTTACTAGCGGGAGAGGGAATGAGCAGTTCTTC. Its protein is CASSLLPKLTSGRGNEQFF. The chain carries TRBV7-8 and TRBJ2-1; 11 bases are shared with TRBD2. The ends lost 2 bases at V and 7 bases at J; junction bases unmatched: 16. In germline, CDR1 is SGHVS, CDR2 FQNEAQ. The CDR3 is 19 residues long.

The chain recombines TRBV28 with TRBJ2-4; perhaps TRBD2 as D (6 bases). Trimming took off 2 bases at V and 1 base at J, with 12 bases between the two ends. The length of the CDR3 is 16 residues. Germline values: CDR1 MDHEN, CDR2 SYDVKM. The CDR3 sequence is CASSLGGRTAKNIQYF. Written as DNA, the CDR3 is TGTGCCAGCAGTTTAGGTGGGAGGACCGCCAAAAACATTCAGTACTTC. Combining the CDR3 with reference TRBV28 and TRBJ2-4 gives the whole variable domain DVKVTQSSRYLVKRTGEKVFLECVQDMDHENMFWYRQDPGLGLRLIYFSYDVKMKEKGDIPEGYSVSREKKERFSLILESASTNQTSMYLCASSLGGRTAKNIQYFGAGTRLSVL.

This clone turned up a few times. V is TRBV7-3 and J is TRBJ2-3; possible D gene TRBD2, 5 bases. V gave up 1 base and J gave up 0 bases, with 17 bases separating them. There are 18 residues in the CDR3. Per the germline V gene, CDR1 is SGHTA and CDR2 is FQGTGA. The CDR3 is CASSLNPGGRTSTDTQYF. In DNA, the CDR3 is TGTGCCAGCAGCTTAAATCCCGGAGGTCGGACTAGCACAGATACGCAGTATTTT. Complete variable domain (other parts from reference TRBV7-3 and TRBJ2-3): GAGVSQTPSNKVTEKGKYVELRCDPISGHTALYWYRQSLGQGPEFLIYFQGTGAADDSGLPNDRFFAVRPEGSVSTLKIQRTERGDSAVYLCASSLNPGGRTSTDTQYFGPGTRLTVL.

The chain uses TRBV24-1 and TRBJ2-1, with a weak D call TRBD2 (9 bases). CDR3 size: 19 residues. Trimming left V 9 bases short and J 0 bases short, with 26 bases between. Germline V lookup: CDR1 KGHDR, CDR2 SFDVKD. The CDR3, as DNA: TGTGCCACCTCGTCAGGGGGCCCGGCGGGAGGGGGCTCCTACAATGAGCAGTTCTTC. Protein sequence: CATSSGGPAGGGSYNEQFF.